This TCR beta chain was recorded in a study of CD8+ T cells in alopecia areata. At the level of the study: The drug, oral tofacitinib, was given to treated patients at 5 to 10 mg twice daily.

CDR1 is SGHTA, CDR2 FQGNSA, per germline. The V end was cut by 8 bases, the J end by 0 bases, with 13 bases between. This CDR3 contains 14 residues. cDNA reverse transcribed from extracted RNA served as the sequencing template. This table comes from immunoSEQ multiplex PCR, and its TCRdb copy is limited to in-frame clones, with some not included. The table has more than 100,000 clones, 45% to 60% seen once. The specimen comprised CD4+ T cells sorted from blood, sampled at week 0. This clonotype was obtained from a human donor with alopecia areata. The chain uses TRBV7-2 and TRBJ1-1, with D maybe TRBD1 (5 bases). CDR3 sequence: CASVPGRMNTEAFF. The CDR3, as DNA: TGTGCCAGCGTCCCAGGGCGTATGAACACTGAAGCTTTCTTT.